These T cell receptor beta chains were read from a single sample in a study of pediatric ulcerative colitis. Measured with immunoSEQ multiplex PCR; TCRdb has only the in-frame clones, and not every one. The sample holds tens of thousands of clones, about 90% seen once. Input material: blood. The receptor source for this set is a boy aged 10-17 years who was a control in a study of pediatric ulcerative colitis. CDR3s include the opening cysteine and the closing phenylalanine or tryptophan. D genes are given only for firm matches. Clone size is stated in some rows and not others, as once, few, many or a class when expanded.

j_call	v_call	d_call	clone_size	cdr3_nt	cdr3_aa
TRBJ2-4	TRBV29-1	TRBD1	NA	TGCAGCGCTGGGACAGGGAACATTCAGTACTTC	CSAGTGNIQYF
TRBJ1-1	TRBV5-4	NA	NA	TGTGCCAGCAGCCAAGGAGGGAAAAACACTGAAGCTTTCTTT	CASSQGGKNTEAFF
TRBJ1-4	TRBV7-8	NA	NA	TGTGCCAGCAGCTACGAGCAGACAGGCGGTAATGAAAAACTGTTTTTT	CASSYEQTGGNEKLFF
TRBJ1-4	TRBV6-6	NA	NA	TGTGCCAGCAGTGGTGGAGGGGCCCTAAGGGAAAAACTGTTTTTT	CASSGGGALREKLFF
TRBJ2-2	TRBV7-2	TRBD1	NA	TGTGCCAGCAGCTACGACAGGGGGATCACCGGGGAGCTGTTTTTT	CASSYDRGITGELFF
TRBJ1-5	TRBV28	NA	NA	TGTGCCAGCAGTTTACCACCGGGGGGTCAGCCCCAGCATTTT	CASSLPPGGQPQHF
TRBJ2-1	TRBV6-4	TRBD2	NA	TGTGCCAGCAGTGAAAGCGGGAGCGCCTACAATGAGCAGTTCTTC	CASSESGSAYNEQFF
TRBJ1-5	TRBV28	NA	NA	TGTGCCAGCAGTTTCCCCCCGAGTGACAATCAGCCCCAGCATTTT	CASSFPPSDNQPQHF
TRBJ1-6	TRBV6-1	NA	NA	TGTGCCAGCAGGGACACAATAGGCAATAATTCACCCCTCCACTTT	CASRDTIGNNSPLHF
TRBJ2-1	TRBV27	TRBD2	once	TGTGCCAGCAGTTTTTCCGGGACTAGCGTAGACAATGAGCAGTTCTTC	CASSFSGTSVDNEQFF
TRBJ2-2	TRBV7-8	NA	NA	TGTGCCAGCAGCGCCTCATCTCTATTAAACACCGGGGAGCTGTTTTTT	CASSASSLLNTGELFF
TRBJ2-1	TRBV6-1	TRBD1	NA	TGTGCCAGCAGTGAATATGACAGGGGTCCCAACAATGAGCAGTTCTTC	CASSEYDRGPNNEQFF
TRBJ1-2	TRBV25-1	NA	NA	TGTGCCAGCAGTGATGGGTCTACCTATGGCTACACCTTC	CASSDGSTYGYTF
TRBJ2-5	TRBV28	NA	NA	TGTGCCAGCACTCCTGGGGTGGAAGAGACCCGGTACTTC	CASTPGVEETRYF
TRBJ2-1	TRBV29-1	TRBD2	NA	TGCAGCGTTGCAGCGGGGGGGCTGGATGAGCAGTTCTTC	CSVAAGGLDEQFF
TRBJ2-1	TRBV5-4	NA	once	TGTGCCAGCAGCTTGGGTCAAGGGAAGTACAATGAGCAGTTCTTC	CASSLGQGKYNEQFF
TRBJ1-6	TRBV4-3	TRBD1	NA	TGCGCCAGCAGCCAAGAGGGACAGGTTCATTCACCCCTCCACTTT	CASSQEGQVHSPLHF
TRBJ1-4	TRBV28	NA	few	TGTGCCAGCGGAGGGCCAGGGGCAAATGAAAAACTGTTTTTT	CASGGPGANEKLFF
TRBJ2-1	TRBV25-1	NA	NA	TGTGCCAGCAAACAGAATCCCTACAATGAGCAGTTCTTC	CASKQNPYNEQFF
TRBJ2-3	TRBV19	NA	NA	TGTGCCAGTAGTACAAGGACAGCCAGCCTCACAGATACGCAGTATTTT	CASSTRTASLTDTQYF
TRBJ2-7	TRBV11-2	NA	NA	TGTGCCAGCAGCTCCTCACTCTCCTACGAGCAGTACTTC	CASSSSLSYEQYF
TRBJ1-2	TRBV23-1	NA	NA	TGCGCCAGCAGTCAAATAAGACCGGTCGGCTACACCTTC	CASSQIRPVGYTF
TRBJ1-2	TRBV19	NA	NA	TGTGCCAGTAGTCCGACCGACGGGAAATTCTATGGCTACACCTTC	CASSPTDGKFYGYTF
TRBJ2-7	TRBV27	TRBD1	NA	TGTGCCAGCAGACGGACAGGGAGCCCCTCCTACGAGCAGTACTTC	CASRRTGSPSYEQYF